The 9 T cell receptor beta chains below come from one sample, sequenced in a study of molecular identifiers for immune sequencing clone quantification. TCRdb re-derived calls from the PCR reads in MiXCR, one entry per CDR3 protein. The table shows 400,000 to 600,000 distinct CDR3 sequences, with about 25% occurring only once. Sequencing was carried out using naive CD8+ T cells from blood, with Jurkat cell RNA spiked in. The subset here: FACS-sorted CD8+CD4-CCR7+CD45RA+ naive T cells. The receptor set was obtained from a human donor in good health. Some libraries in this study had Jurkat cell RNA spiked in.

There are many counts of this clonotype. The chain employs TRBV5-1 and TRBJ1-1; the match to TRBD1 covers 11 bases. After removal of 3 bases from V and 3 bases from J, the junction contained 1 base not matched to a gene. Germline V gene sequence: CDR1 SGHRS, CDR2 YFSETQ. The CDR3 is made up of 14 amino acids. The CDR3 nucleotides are TGCGCCAGCAGCTGGACAGGGGGCTACACTGAAGCTTTCTTT. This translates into CASSWTGGYTEAFF.

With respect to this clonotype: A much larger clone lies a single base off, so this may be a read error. The CDR3 DNA is TGCGCCAGCAGCCAAGGCTCCTCAAACCAAGAGGCCCAGTACTTC. This codes for CASSQGSSNQEAQYF. V and J are TRBV4-3 and TRBJ2-5; D call uncertain. The CDR3 covers 15 residues. In germline, CDR1 is LGHNA, CDR2 YSLEER.

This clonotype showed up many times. CDR3 sequence reads: CASSSPGLAGEETQYF. The CDR3 DNA follows: TGTGCCAGCAGTTCGCCGGGACTAGCGGGGGAAGAGACCCAGTACTTC. The chain employs TRBV6-5 and TRBJ2-5, with 14 bases aligning to TRBD2. The germline CDR1 and CDR2 sequences are MNHEY and SVGAGI. Unmatched junction bases numbered 4, after V lost 4 bases and J lost 3 bases. The CDR3 spans 16 residues.

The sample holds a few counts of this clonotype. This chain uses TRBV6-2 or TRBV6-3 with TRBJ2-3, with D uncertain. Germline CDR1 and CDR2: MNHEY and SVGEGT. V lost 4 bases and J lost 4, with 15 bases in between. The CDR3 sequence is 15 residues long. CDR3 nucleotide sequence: TGTGCCAGCAGTTTCCTTTCGACCCGGGCAGATACGCAGTATTTT. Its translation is CASSFLSTRADTQYF.

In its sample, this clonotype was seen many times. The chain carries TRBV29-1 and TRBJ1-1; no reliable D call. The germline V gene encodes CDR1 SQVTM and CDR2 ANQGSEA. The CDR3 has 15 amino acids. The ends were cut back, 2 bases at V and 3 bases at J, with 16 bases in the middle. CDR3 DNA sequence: TGCAGCGTTGAAATTAGGCCGGAGCAATACACTGAAGCTTTCTTT. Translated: CSVEIRPEQYTEAFF.

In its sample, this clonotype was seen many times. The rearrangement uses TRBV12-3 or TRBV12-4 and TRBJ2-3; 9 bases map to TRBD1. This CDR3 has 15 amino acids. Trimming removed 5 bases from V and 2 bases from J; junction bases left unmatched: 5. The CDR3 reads CASSHTGGFTDTQYF. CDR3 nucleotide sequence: TGTGCCAGCAGTCACACAGGGGGCTTCACAGATACGCAGTATTTT.

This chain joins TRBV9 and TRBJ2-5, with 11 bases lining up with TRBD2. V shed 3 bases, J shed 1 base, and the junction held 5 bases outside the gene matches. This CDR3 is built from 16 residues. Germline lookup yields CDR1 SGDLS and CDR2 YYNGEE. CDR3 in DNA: TGTGCCAGCAGCGCCGCTAGCGGGGGGCCCCAAGAGACCCAGTACTTC. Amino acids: CASSAASGGPQETQYF.

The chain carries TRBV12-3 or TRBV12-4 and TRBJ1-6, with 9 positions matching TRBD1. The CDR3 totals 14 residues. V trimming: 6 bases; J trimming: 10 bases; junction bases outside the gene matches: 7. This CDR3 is CASRATGGNSPLHF. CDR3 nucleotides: TGTGCCAGCAGAGCGACAGGGGGTAACTCACCCCTCCACTTT.

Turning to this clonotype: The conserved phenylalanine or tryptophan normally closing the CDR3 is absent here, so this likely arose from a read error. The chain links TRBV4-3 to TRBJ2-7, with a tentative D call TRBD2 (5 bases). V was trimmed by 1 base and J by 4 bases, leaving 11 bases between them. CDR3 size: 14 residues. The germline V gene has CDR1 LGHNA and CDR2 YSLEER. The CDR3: CASSQGTGLYEQYS. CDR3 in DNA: TGCGCCAGCAGCCAAGGGACTGGATTATACGAGCAGTACTCC.